This TCR beta chain was recorded in a study of blood T cell repertoires in COVID-19. Study-level background: Whether acute or convalescent, the COVID-19 samples came from the United States, Italy and Spain. PBMCs, B-cell-depleted T cells, or T cells provided the cDNA or gDNA that made up the material.

As handled by the study authors: Reference gene primer amplification gave nucleated cell count estimates. Method: immunoSEQ multiplex PCR; TCRdb's copy keeps in-frame clones and lacks some. V and J calls and clone size come straight from that table; D and trimming were deduced from the DNA. The sample shows more than 45,000 clones, 83% of them seen only once. After removal of 5 bases from V and 5 bases from J, the junction contained 13 bases not matched to a gene. The germline gives CDR1 LNHDA, CDR2 SQIVND (reference sequence). The CDR3 sequence is 16 residues long. The rearrangement joins TRBV19 to TRBJ1-2, with TRBD1 identical over 8 bases. The sequencing sample was made of peripheral blood. This receptor was taken from a man aged 35 to 55 with acute or convalescent COVID-19. Written as DNA, the CDR3 is TGTGCCAGTAGTCCAGAAGGCAGGACAGGGAGTTATGGCTACACCTTC. Residues: CASSPEGRTGSYGYTF.